The T cell receptor (beta chain) under discussion was sequenced for a study of CD8 T cells in Susac syndrome. CDR1 and CDR2 (germline): SNHLY, FYNNEI. Trimming took 7 bases from V and 7 from J, leaving 10 bases between them. The CDR3 is made up of 11 amino acids. Random hexamers were used to reverse transcribe an amount of roughly 0.45 to 1 ug RNA. TCR beta CDR3 was amplified by immunoSEQ covering 54 Vbeta and 13 Jbeta. TCRdb passed the immunoSEQ multiplex PCR reads through MiXCR, listing each CDR3 protein once. The repertoire includes about 200,000 distinct CDR3 sequences, approximately 95% of them detected once, and around 0.082% sits in the top ten.

The V and J genes are TRBV2 and TRBJ1-2, with D possibly matching TRBD1 (5 bases). This TCR was sampled from a human donor with multiple sclerosis. Sequenced: CD4+ T cells from PBMCs. DNA of the CDR3: TGTGCCAGCACGGCAGGGATTGGCTACACCTTC. Its protein is CASTAGIGYTF.